The source of this TCR beta chain is a study of CD8 T cells in Susac syndrome. Reverse transcription used about 0.45 to 1 ug RNA and random hexamers. Amplification of TCR beta CDR3 used immunoSEQ multiplex PCR across 54 Vbeta and 13 Jbeta. TCRdb recomputed calls from the immunoSEQ multiplex PCR reads with MiXCR, one row per CDR3 protein. This table has a few hundred thousand distinct CDR3 sequences, 93% appearing once. V shed 5 bases and J shed 4 bases, with 17 bases lying between them. The CDR3 covers 16 residues. In germline, CDR1 is MGHRA, CDR2 YSYEKL. The chain combines TRBV4-1 with TRBJ1-4, with a possible D match to TRBD1 (6 bases). Material: CD4+ T cells from PBMCs. This TCR was sampled from a human donor with multiple sclerosis. The CDR3, as DNA: TGCGCCAGCAGCGGAGGGCCCGGACAGCGTAATGAAAAACTGTTTTTT. Protein product: CASSGGPGQRNEKLFF.